The 12 T cell receptor beta chains below were found in one sample sequenced in a study of human T cells and chemical hapten exposure. MiXCR, applied by TCRdb to the RACE reads, yields one record per CDR3 protein. This sample has over 300,000 distinct CDR3 sequences; 4.5% to 5.5% occur once, and the top ten carry just over 2.5%. Noted time point: pre-sensitization, week 0. Regarding treatment: therapeutic diphenylcyclopropenone sensitization with weekly scalp DPC. The sequencing here drew on whole blood, taken in connection with sensitization to the hapten diphenylcyclopropenone (DPC). These receptor sequences come from a woman aged 50 to 60 with alopecia areata. Some clones in this sample may be carry-over from other donors' samples.

In DNA form, the CDR3 reads TGCGCCAGCAGCTCCGATCGGGGTGAGACTGAAGCTTTCTTT. This sequence encodes CASSSDRGETEAFF. This chain joins TRBV5-1 and TRBJ1-1; D unresolved. Germline V gene sequence: CDR1 SGHRS, CDR2 YFSETQ. CDR3 size: 14 residues. The ends were cut back, 3 bases at V and 5 bases at J, with 14 bases in the middle.

Details on this clonotype: Given a much more abundant clone one base away, this may be a read error. This rearrangement joins TRBV30 to TRBJ2-3; TRBD2 might be the D (5 bases). The CDR3 loop spans 13 amino acids. Germline assignment: CDR1 GTSNPN and CDR2 SVGIG (reference sequence). The CDR3 DNA reads as TGTGCCTGGAGTGACTCCTACGGGGATACGCTGTATTTT. This encodes CAWSDSYGDTLYF.

This clonotype was seen many times. The V and J genes are TRBV29-1 and TRBJ2-3; tentatively, D is TRBD2 (6 bases). Trimming removed 5 bases at V and 0 bases at J, with 15 bases between. This CDR3 has 15 residues. Germline assignment: CDR1 SQVTM and CDR2 ANQGSEA. The DNA for the CDR3 is TGCAGCGTTACCCGGGGGACTGGAAGCACAGATACGCAGTATTTT. Amino acids: CSVTRGTGSTDTQYF.

This clonotype was counted between two and nine times. The chain uses TRBV6-2 or TRBV6-3 and TRBJ2-2; TRBD2 is a possible D gene (7 bases). V lost 6 bases and J lost 1, with 15 bases in between. The CDR3 extends over 16 amino acids. CDR1 is MNHEY, CDR2 SVGEGT, per germline. The chain's CDR3 is CASRPRGRGNTGELFF. The CDR3 coding sequence is TGTGCCAGCAGACCTAGGGGGAGGGGGAACACCGGGGAGCTGTTTTTT.

With regard to this clonotype: A read error is possible here, since a much larger clone lies one base away. This CDR3 fails to terminate in the conserved phenylalanine or tryptophan, so it likely reflects a read error. The V and J genes are TRBV20-1 and TRBJ1-5; D is uncertain. CDR3 length: 12 residues. V was clipped by 3 bases and J by 4 bases, with 7 bases between them. Germline CDR1 DFQATT, CDR2 SNEGSKA (reference sequence). CDR3 residues: CSAREANQPQHL. CDR3 DNA sequence: TGCAGTGCTAGGGAGGCTAATCAGCCCCAGCATCTT.

The V gene is TRBV6-1, the J gene TRBJ1-4, with D possibly being TRBD1 (5 bases). Trimming stripped 8 bases from V and 8 bases from J, with 15 bases between. The CDR3 has 13 amino acids. Germline-derived CDR1 and CDR2 are MNHNS and SASEGT. In DNA, the CDR3 is TGTGCCAGCCCGGGGGGAAAGGGAGAAAAACTGTTTTTT. Translation: CASPGGKGEKLFF.

The sample holds many counts of this clonotype. The chain employs TRBV28 and TRBJ2-7; D might be TRBD1 (5 bases). The V gene lost 1 base and the J gene lost 0 bases, with 13 bases spanning the gap. This CDR3 region has 16 residues. The germline CDR1 and CDR2 sequences are MDHEN and SYDVKM. CDR3 loop: CASSLFRQILSYEQYF. CDR3 coding DNA: TGTGCCAGCAGTTTATTCCGACAGATACTCTCCTACGAGCAGTACTTC.

In this sample, this clonotype turned up a few times. The rearrangement links TRBV20-1 to TRBJ2-3; D is perhaps TRBD2 (5 bases). The CDR3 totals 14 residues. V dropped 6 bases and J dropped 4 bases, with 17 bases sitting between them. Germline V gives CDR1 DFQATT, CDR2 SNEGSKA (reference sequence). In nucleotides, the CDR3 is TGCAGTGCCGTTATACTAGTCGGGGCAGATACGCAGTATTTT. Amino acids: CSAVILVGADTQYF.

This clonotype was observed many times. This rearrangement joins TRBV30 to TRBJ2-3; D may be TRBD1 (5 bases). Germline V CDR1 and CDR2: GTSNPN, SVGIG (reference sequence). V dropped 0 bases and J dropped 4 bases, with 11 bases sitting between them. The CDR3 is made up of 14 amino acids. The CDR3 coding sequence is TGTGCCTGGAGTGTGGGGCAGGGCCCAGATACGCAGTATTTT. It codes for CAWSVGQGPDTQYF.

This clonotype was counted many times. This chain connects TRBV21-1 to TRBJ2-7. TRBV21-1 is an annotated pseudogene. The CDR3 sequence is 13 residues long. This chain's CDR3 is CASRKKLNYEQYF. In nucleotides, the CDR3 is TGTGCCAGCAGGAAAAAGCTGAACTACGAGCAGTACTTC.

In its sample, this clonotype was seen a few times. The chain uses TRBV7-9 and TRBJ2-6, with 7 bases matching TRBD1. This CDR3 is built from 17 residues. Trimming cost V 1 base and J 1 base; bases outside gene matches: 4. In germline, CDR1 is SEHNR, CDR2 FQNEAQ (reference sequence). CDR3 sequence: CASSLVLQGSGANVLTF. The CDR3 bases are TGTGCCAGCAGCTTAGTCCTACAGGGGTCTGGGGCCAACGTCCTGACTTTC.

The chain uses TRBV7-2 and TRBJ2-1; D perhaps matches TRBD1 (6 bases). V gave up 5 bases and J gave up 2 bases, with 16 bases separating them. The CDR3 covers 16 residues. The germline CDR1 and CDR2 sequences are SGHTA and FQGNSA. The CDR3 nucleotides are TGTGCCAGCAGCCCCCCACAGGGTTTCACCTACAATGAGCAGTTCTTC. Its translation: CASSPPQGFTYNEQFF. Full variable domain (outside the CDR3, taken from reference TRBV7-2 and TRBJ2-1): GAGVSQSPSNKVTEKGKDVELRCDPISGHTALYWYRQSLGQGLEFLIYFQGNSAPDKSGLPSDRFSAERTGGSVSTLTIQRTQQEDSAVYLCASSPPQGFTYNEQFFGPGTRLTVL.